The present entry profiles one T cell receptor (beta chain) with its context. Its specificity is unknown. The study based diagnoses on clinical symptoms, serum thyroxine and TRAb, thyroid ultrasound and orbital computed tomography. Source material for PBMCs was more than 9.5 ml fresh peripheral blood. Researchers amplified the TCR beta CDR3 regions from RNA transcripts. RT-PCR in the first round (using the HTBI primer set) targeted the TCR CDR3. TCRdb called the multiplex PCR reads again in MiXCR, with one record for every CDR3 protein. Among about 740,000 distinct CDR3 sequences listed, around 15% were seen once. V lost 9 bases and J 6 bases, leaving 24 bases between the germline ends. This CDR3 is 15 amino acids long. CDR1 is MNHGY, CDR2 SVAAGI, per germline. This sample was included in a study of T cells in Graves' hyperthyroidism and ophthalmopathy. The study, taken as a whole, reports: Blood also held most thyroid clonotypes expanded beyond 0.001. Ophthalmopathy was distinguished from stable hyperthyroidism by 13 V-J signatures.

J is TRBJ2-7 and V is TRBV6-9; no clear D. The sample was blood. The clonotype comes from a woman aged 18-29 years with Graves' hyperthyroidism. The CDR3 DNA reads TGTGCCAGTCGTCCCAGTAAGGCGCAGTTTGTCGAGCAGTACTTC. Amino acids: CASRPSKAQFVEQYF.